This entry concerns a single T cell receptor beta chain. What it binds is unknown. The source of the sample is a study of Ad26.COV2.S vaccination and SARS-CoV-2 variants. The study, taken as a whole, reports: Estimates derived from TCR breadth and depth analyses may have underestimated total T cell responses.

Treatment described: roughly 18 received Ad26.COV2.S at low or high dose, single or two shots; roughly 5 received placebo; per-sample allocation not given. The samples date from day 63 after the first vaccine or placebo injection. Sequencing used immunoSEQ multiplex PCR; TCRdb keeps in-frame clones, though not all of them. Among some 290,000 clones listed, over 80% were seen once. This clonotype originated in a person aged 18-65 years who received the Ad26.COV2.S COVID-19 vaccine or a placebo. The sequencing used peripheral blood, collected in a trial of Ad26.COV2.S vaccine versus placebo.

The CDR3 DNA reads as TGTGCCAGTAGTCCTAGGTCCCTGTCTGGGGCCAACGTCCTGACTTTC. Residues: CASSPRSLSGANVLTF. V and J are TRBV19 and TRBJ2-6; D is uncertain. CDR3 length: 16 amino acids. V was clipped by 5 bases and J by 1 base, with 12 bases between them. Germline V gene lookup returns CDR1 LNHDA and CDR2 SQIVND (reference sequence).